This T cell receptor beta chain was obtained from a study of cytomegalovirus exposure and HLA in healthy donors. With 60 Vbeta and 13 Jbeta primers, the PCR was carried out. Sequencing used immunoSEQ multiplex PCR; TCRdb keeps in-frame clones, though not all of them. In the table there are 150,000 to 200,000 clones, more than 70% of which are singletons. CDR1 and CDR2 from the germline V gene are LNHDA and SQIVND (reference sequence). This CDR3 comprises 16 residues. J was trimmed by 2 bases and V by 4 bases; bases with no gene match: 5. Sequenced input: PBMCs. The rearrangement joins TRBV19 to TRBJ2-5; 12 nucleotides match TRBD2. The receptor was derived from a woman aged 40 to 50 in good health and CMV-seronegative. The chain's CDR3 is CASSTRLAGEQETQYF. The CDR3 bases are TGTGCCAGTAGTACCCGACTAGCGGGAGAACAAGAGACCCAGTACTTC.